This T cell receptor (beta chain) was documented in a study of blood T cell repertoires in COVID-19. Study-wide context: Collection of acute and convalescent COVID-19 samples took place in the United States, Italy and Spain. T cells, B-cell-depleted T cells, or PBMCs supplied cDNA or gDNA.

The CDR3 consists of 14 residues. Germline V gene lookup returns CDR1 MNHNS and CDR2 SASEGT. Trimming removed 2 bases at V and 8 bases at J, with 15 bases between. Assay used: immunoSEQ multiplex PCR; TCRdb lists only in-frame clones, some missing. The sample has 200,000 to 250,000 clones, approximately 82% seen once. The specimen sequenced was peripheral blood. The rearrangement uses TRBV6-1 and TRBJ1-2; maybe TRBD1 (5 bases). The sequence was collected from a young man who had recovered from COVID-19. DNA for the CDR3: TGTGCCAGCAGTGAATTGCACAGGTCAACCGGCTACACCTTC. Protein sequence: CASSELHRSTGYTF.